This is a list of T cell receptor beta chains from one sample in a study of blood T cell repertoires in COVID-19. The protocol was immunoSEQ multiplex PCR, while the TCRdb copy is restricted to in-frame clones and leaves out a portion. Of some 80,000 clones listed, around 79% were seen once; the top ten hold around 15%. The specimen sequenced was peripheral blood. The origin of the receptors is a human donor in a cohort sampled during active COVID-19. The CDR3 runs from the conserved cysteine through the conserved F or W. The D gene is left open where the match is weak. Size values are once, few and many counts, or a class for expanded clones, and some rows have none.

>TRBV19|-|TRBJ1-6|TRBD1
CASTMTGHNSPLHF
TGTGCCAGTACCATGACAGGGCACAATTCACCCCTCCACTTT
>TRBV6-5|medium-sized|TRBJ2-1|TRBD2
CASSYSLAGDNEQFF
TGTGCCAGCAGTTACTCACTAGCGGGAGACAATGAGCAGTTCTTC
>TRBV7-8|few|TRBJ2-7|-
CASSLLRQDSYEQYF
TGTGCCAGCAGCTTACTCAGACAGGACTCCTACGAGCAGTACTTC
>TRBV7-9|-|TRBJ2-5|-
CASSFVSGTEETQYF
TGTGCCAGCAGCTTTGTGAGCGGTACTGAAGAGACCCAGTACTTC
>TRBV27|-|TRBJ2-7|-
CASSLDRREQYF
TGTGCCAGCAGTTTGGATCGGAGAGAGCAGTACTTC
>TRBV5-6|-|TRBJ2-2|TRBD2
CASSSTFSGRAAGELFF
TGTGCCAGCAGCTCGACTTTTAGCGGGAGGGCCGCCGGGGAGCTGTTTTTT
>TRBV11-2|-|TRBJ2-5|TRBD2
CASSLTSGGAETQYF
TGTGCCAGCAGCTTGACTAGCGGGGGGGCGGAGACCCAGTACTTC
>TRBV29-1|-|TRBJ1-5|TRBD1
CSASEGAQDQPQHF
TGCAGCGCCTCTGAGGGGGCGCAAGATCAGCCCCAGCATTTT
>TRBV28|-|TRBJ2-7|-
CAIQGGAGFDF
TGTGCCATTCAAGGGGGGGCAGGGTTCGACTTC
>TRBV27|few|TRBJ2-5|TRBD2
CASSLSGGARETQYF
TGTGCCAGCAGTCTTAGCGGGGGGGCGCGAGAGACCCAGTACTTC
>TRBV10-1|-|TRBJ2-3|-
CASSDGRFSTDTQYF
TGCGCCAGCAGTGATGGGAGGTTTAGCACAGATACGCAGTATTTT
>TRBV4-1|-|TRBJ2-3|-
CASSQDGGYGTDTQYF
TGCGCCAGCAGCCAAGACGGGGGTTATGGCACAGATACGCAGTATTTT
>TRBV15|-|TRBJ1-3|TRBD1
CATSSLGTGRYGNTIYF
TGTGCCACCAGCAGCCTGGGGACAGGGAGATATGGAAACACCATATATTTT
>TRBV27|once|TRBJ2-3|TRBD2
CASSRAGSYTDTQYF
TGTGCCAGCAGTCGAGCGGGGAGTTACACAGATACGCAGTATTTT
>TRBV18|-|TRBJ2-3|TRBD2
CASSPRLAGGPGTDTQYF
TGTGCCAGCTCACCACGACTAGCGGGGGGGCCGGGCACAGATACGCAGTATTTT
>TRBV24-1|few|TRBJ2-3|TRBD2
CATTGRGAADTQYF
TGTGCCACGACGGGGCGGGGGGCCGCAGATACGCAGTATTTT
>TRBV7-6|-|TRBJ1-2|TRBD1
CASSPTTGGFPGYTF
TGTGCCAGCAGCCCTACGACAGGGGGCTTCCCTGGCTACACCTTC
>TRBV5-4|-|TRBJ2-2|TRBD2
CASSTGRLAGITGELFF
TGTGCCAGCAGCACGGGGAGACTAGCGGGTATCACCGGGGAGCTGTTTTTT
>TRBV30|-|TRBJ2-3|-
CAWTKSGSGDTQYF
TGTGCCTGGACCAAGAGCGGATCTGGGGATACGCAGTATTTT
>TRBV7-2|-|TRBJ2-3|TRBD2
CASSRTSGGEGDTQYF
TGTGCCAGCAGCCGGACTAGCGGGGGGGAAGGGGATACGCAGTATTTT
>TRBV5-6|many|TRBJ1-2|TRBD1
CASSPGTGFYGYTF
TGTGCCAGCAGCCCCGGGACAGGTTTCTATGGCTACACCTTC
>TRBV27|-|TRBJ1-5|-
CASSFIPAGGNQPQHF
TGTGCCAGCAGTTTCATTCCCGCGGGCGGCAATCAGCCCCAGCATTTT